The 12 T cell receptor beta chains reported below all come from one sample, sequenced in a study of cytomegalovirus exposure and HLA in healthy donors. 13 Jbeta primers and 60 Vbeta primers were used for the PCR. Generated by immunoSEQ multiplex PCR, the TCRdb table keeps only in-frame clones and is missing some. The sample lists approximately 210,000 clones, around 74% occurring once. The specimen sequenced was PBMCs. The receptors shown here come from a girl aged 10 to 17 in good health and CMV-seropositive.

The sample holds a few counts of this clone. V gene TRBV5-6 combines with J gene TRBJ2-5; D call uncertain. The CDR3 is 14 residues long. In germline, CDR1 is SGHDT, CDR2 YYEEEE. Trimming took 5 bases from V and 0 from J, leaving 11 bases between them. The DNA for the CDR3 is TGTGCCAGCAGTTGGGCAGCTTACCAAGAGACCCAGTACTTC. It specifies CASSWAAYQETQYF.

The V gene is TRBV6-1, the J gene TRBJ2-3; D is possibly TRBD1 (6 bases). Trimming took 1 base from V and 0 from J, leaving 8 bases between them. The germline CDR1 and CDR2 sequences are MNHNS and SASEGT. CDR3 length: 15 residues. As DNA, the CDR3 is TGTGCCAGCAGTGAAGACAGGGAAAGCACAGATACGCAGTATTTT. It is translated as CASSEDRESTDTQYF.

The gene calls are TRBV5-1 and TRBJ2-2; 9 bases fit TRBD2. The CDR3 has 15 amino acids. The ends lost 0 bases at V and 7 bases at J; junction bases unmatched: 4. The germline V gene encodes CDR1 SGHRS and CDR2 YFSETQ. The CDR3 loop reads CASSLEAGGIGELFF. In DNA, the CDR3 is TGCGCCAGCAGCTTGGAGGCGGGGGGGATCGGGGAGCTGTTTTTT.

This chain connects TRBV4-1 to TRBJ2-5, with 8 nucleotides matching TRBD2. The CDR3 consists of 17 residues. Trimming took 3 bases from V and 1 from J; bases not matched to a gene: 10. Germline CDR1 is MGHRA and CDR2 is YSYEKL. CDR3 sequence (DNA): TGCGCCAGCAGCCACAAGGTCAGGCGGGGGGTCCAAGAGACCCAGTACTTC. Amino acids: CASSHKVRRGVQETQYF.

The chain combines TRBV2 with TRBJ1-1; TRBD1 matches at 7 bases. The germline V gene has CDR1 SNHLY and CDR2 FYNNEI. V trimming: 7 bases; J trimming: 3 bases; junction bases outside the gene matches: 8. The CDR3 is 14 amino acids. This CDR3 reads CASTLDRAYTEAFF. In nucleotides, the CDR3 is TGTGCCAGCACGCTCGACAGGGCCTACACTGAAGCTTTCTTT.

This clone occurred a few times. CDR3 nucleotide sequence: TGTGCCAGCAGTCCTAGATTCTACGAGCAGTACTTC. Protein sequence: CASSPRFYEQYF. This chain connects TRBV25-1 to TRBJ2-7; D unclear. V was clipped by 5 bases and J by 3 bases, with 8 bases between them. CDR1 is MGHDK and CDR2 is SYGVNS in the germline V gene. This CDR3 has 12 amino acids.

The V and J genes are TRBV7-8 and TRBJ2-7; TRBD1 aligns across 9 bases. The CDR3 runs 15 residues. J gave up 3 bases and V 5 bases, and 8 bases lay outside the gene matches. CDR1 and CDR2 from the germline V gene are SGHVS and FQNEAQ. CDR3 loop: CASSTGQGLFYEQYF. CDR3 coding DNA: TGTGCCAGCAGCACGGGACAGGGCTTATTCTACGAGCAGTACTTC. Supplemented by reference TRBV7-8 and TRBJ2-7, the full variable domain reads GAGVSQSPRYKVAKRGQDVALRCDPISGHVSLFWYQQALGQGPEFLTYFQNEAQLDKSGLPSDRFFAERPEGSVSTLKIQRTQQEDSAVYLCASSTGQGLFYEQYFGPGTRLTVT.

The CDR3 protein is CATSREGEGALGQYF. CDR3 coding DNA: TGTGCCACCAGCAGAGAGGGGGAGGGAGCATTGGGGCAGTACTTC. The rearrangement uses TRBV15 and TRBJ2-7, with 7 bases aligning to TRBD2. The V gene end was trimmed by 0 bases and the J gene end by 9 bases; junction bases not matched to a gene: 11. The CDR3 sequence is 15 residues long. CDR1 LNHNV and CDR2 YYDKDF come from the germline V gene (reference sequence).

The J gene is TRBJ2-1, the V gene TRBV6-5, with 7 bases lining up with TRBD2. The CDR3 loop spans 15 amino acids. Germline CDR1 reads MNHEY; CDR2 reads SVGAGI. Unmatched junction bases numbered 8, after V lost 3 bases and J lost 6 bases. The CDR3 sequence: CASSYGAGELNEQFF. Here the CDR3 DNA reads TGTGCCAGCAGTTATGGGGCGGGGGAGCTCAATGAGCAGTTCTTC.

The chain recombines TRBV4-2 with TRBJ2-1, with D tentatively TRBD1 (6 bases). V was cut by 0 bases and J by 2 bases, with 11 bases left in between. Per the germline V gene, CDR1 is LGHNA and CDR2 is YNFKEQ. There are 16 residues in the CDR3. CDR3 sequence (DNA): TGTGCCAGCAGCCAAGAGCCGTCAGGGGCCTACAATGAGCAGTTCTTC. Its translation: CASSQEPSGAYNEQFF.

This sequence joins TRBV9 and TRBJ2-3; TRBD2 agrees at 9 bases. J lost 10 bases, V lost 3 bases, and 12 bases had no gene match. Germline V gene lookup returns CDR1 SGDLS and CDR2 YYNGEE. This CDR3 contains 15 residues. DNA for the CDR3: TGTGCCAGCAGCGCGGGACTAGCAGGCTGGGATCCGCAGTATTTT. It encodes CASSAGLAGWDPQYF.

The chain uses TRBV2 and TRBJ2-5; D unresolved. CDR1 SNHLY and CDR2 FYNNEI come from the germline V gene. V was shortened by 3 bases and J by 5 bases, with 10 bases between the two germline ends. This CDR3 is built from 13 residues. The CDR3 here is CASSEESWETQYF. CDR3 nucleotides: TGTGCCAGCAGTGAGGAGTCATGGGAGACCCAGTACTTC.